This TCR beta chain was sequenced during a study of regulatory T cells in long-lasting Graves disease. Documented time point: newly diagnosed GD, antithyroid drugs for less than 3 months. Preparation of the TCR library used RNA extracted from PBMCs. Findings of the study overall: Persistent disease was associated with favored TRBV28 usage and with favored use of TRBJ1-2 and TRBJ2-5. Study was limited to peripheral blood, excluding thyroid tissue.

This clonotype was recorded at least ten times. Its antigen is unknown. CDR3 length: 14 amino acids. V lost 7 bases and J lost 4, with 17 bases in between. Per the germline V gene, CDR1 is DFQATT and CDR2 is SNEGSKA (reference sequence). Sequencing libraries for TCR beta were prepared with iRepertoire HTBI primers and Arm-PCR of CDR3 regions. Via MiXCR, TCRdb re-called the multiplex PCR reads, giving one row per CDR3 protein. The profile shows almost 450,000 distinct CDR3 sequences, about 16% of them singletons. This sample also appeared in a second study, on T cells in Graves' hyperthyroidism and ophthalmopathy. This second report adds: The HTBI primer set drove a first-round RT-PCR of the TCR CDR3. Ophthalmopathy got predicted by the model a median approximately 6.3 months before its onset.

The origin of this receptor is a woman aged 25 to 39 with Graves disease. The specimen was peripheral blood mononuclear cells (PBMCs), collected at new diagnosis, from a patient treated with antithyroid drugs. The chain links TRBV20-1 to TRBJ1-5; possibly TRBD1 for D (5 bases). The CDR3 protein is CSVSQGLTNQPQHF. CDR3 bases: TGCAGTGTTTCCCAGGGTTTAACAAATCAGCCCCAGCATTTT.